The 27 T cell receptor beta chains presented below share a single source sample, sequenced in a study of cytomegalovirus exposure and HLA in healthy donors. PCR primers comprised 60 Vbeta and 13 Jbeta primers. Clones were read by immunoSEQ multiplex PCR, and TCRdb kept only the in-frame ones, dropping some. The data hold around 170,000 clones, with around three quarters observed a single time. Sequencing was carried out using PBMCs. Receptors originate from a man aged 40-49 years in good health and CMV-seronegative.

V is TRBV19 and J is TRBJ2-2; no definite D call. V gave up 3 bases and J gave up 5 bases, with 13 bases separating them. This CDR3 comprises 15 residues. CDR1 and CDR2 (germline): LNHDA, SQIVND (reference sequence). The CDR3 nucleotides read TGTGCCAGTAGTATGCCCCGTGGCAAAACCGGGGAGCTGTTTTTT. Amino acid sequence: CASSMPRGKTGELFF.

CDR3 nucleotide sequence: TGTGCCAGCAGCCTAGACTTAAGCTCTGGAAACACCATATATTTT. Translating it yields CASSLDLSSGNTIYF. This chain links TRBV7-9 with TRBJ1-3, with D hard to call. Germline values: CDR1 SEHNR, CDR2 FQNEAQ (reference sequence). V was shortened by 5 bases and J by 0 bases, with 11 bases between the two germline ends. The CDR3 sequence is 15 residues long.

This clone was counted once. The CDR3 DNA reads TGTGCCAGCAGCTTAGGCCGCGGGGAGACCCAGTACTTC. It encodes CASSLGRGETQYF. This chain connects TRBV7-2 to TRBJ2-5, with a tentative D call TRBD2 (5 bases). CDR1 and CDR2 (germline): SGHTA, FQGNSA. V lost 1 base and J lost 5, with 8 bases in between. CDR3 size: 13 residues.

The chain carries TRBV6-5 and TRBJ2-7; 10 bases line up with TRBD1. The junction had 7 bases not matched to a gene; V was cut back by 4 bases and J by 4 bases. CDR3 size: 15 residues. In germline, CDR1 is MNHEY, CDR2 SVGAGI. CDR3 sequence (DNA): TGTGCCAGCAGTTTACGGACAGGGGGTACGTACGAGCAGTACTTC. It is translated as CASSLRTGGTYEQYF.

This clone turned up a few times. V gene TRBV11-2 combines with J gene TRBJ1-1, with D uncertain. V lost 7 bases to trimming and J lost 4 bases, with 16 bases between them. The length of the CDR3 is 14 residues. Germline values: CDR1 SGHAT, CDR2 FQNNGV. The CDR3 nucleotides are TGTGCCAGCACGCCCTCTATCCATCCCACTGAAGCTTTCTTT. This codes for CASTPSIHPTEAFF.

V usage is TRBV4-1 and J usage is TRBJ2-5; 14 bases agree with TRBD2. The DNA matches TRBJ2-7 better at its end, which makes the J call doubtful. The V gene's germline CDR1 is MGHRA and CDR2 YSYEKL. This CDR3 contains 17 residues. The CDR3 reads CASSHPQGTSGGNEQYF. CDR3 bases: TGCGCCAGCAGCCATCCCCAAGGGACTAGCGGGGGTAACGAGCAGTACTTC.

V usage is TRBV7-2 and J usage is TRBJ1-2, with TRBD1 matching over 7 bases. V gave up 4 bases and J gave up 7 bases; unmatched junction bases: 12. This CDR3 region has 15 residues. Germline CDR1 is SGHTA and CDR2 is FQGNSA. In DNA form, the CDR3 reads TGTGCCAGCAGCTCATTCGACAGGGTCTTTAGTGGCTACACCTTC. Translation: CASSSFDRVFSGYTF.

This clone was seen a handful of times. The chain employs TRBV16 and TRBJ1-5, with 10 bases aligning to TRBD1. Germline V gene data show CDR1 as KGHSY and CDR2 as FQNENV. The CDR3 spans 16 residues. The ends lost 2 bases at V and 9 bases at J; junction bases unmatched: 10. The CDR3 is CASSQPGDRGKLPQHF. The CDR3 DNA reads TGTGCCAGCAGCCAACCGGGGGACAGGGGAAAGCTGCCCCAGCATTTT.

The genes are TRBV7-9 and TRBJ1-2; D is ambiguous. The V and J ends lost 3 bases and 0 bases respectively, with 8 bases between them. This CDR3 is 14 amino acids long. Looked up from germline, CDR1 is SEHNR and CDR2 is FQNEAQ (reference sequence). In nucleotides, the CDR3 is TGTGCCAGCAGCTTGCTAGTCGCTAACTATGGCTACACCTTC. It is translated as CASSLLVANYGYTF.

The chain recombines TRBV2 with TRBJ2-1, with a tentative D call TRBD1 (6 bases). V shed 9 bases and J shed 4 bases, with 10 bases lying between them. There are 12 residues in the CDR3. CDR1 is SNHLY and CDR2 is FYNNEI in the germline V gene. CDR3 protein: CARGTLYNEQFF. CDR3 coding DNA: TGTGCCAGAGGGACACTTTACAATGAGCAGTTCTTC.

This clone appeared a single time. The gene calls are TRBV6-5 and TRBJ1-5, with TRBD1 matching over 7 bases. The V gene's germline CDR1 is MNHEY and CDR2 SVGAGI. The CDR3 totals 13 residues. V was pared by 8 bases and J by 6 bases, with 7 bases of the junction left unmatched. In DNA, the CDR3 is TGTGCCAGCTCGACAGGGATGGTTCAGCCCCAGCATTTT. Translating gives CASSTGMVQPQHF.

The chain employs TRBV2 and TRBJ1-2; weak D call: TRBD1 (5 bases). The V gene's germline CDR1 is SNHLY and CDR2 FYNNEI. V shed 6 bases and J shed 4 bases, with 15 bases lying between them. The CDR3 runs 14 residues. DNA for the CDR3: TGTGCCAGCAGCCTTCAACAGGTGGTCTATGGCTACACCTTC. Translation: CASSLQQVVYGYTF.

This clone was observed a single time. The chain employs TRBV5-5 and TRBJ1-4; D possibly corresponds to TRBD1 (5 bases). The CDR3 runs to 15 residues. The V end was cut by 3 bases, the J end by 8 bases, with 17 bases between. Germline values: CDR1 SGHKS, CDR2 YYEKEE (reference sequence). The CDR3 region is CASSSVAQGGEKLFF. The CDR3 coding sequence is TGTGCCAGCAGCTCGGTTGCGCAGGGAGGAGAAAAACTGTTTTTT.

V and J are TRBV11-2 and TRBJ2-7; D unresolved. Germline V CDR1 and CDR2: SGHAT, FQNNGV. The V and J ends lost 5 bases and 0 bases respectively, with 8 bases between them. This CDR3 region has 13 residues. CDR3 nucleotide sequence: TGTGCCAGCAGCCAGACTTCCTCCTACGAGCAGTACTTC. Residues: CASSQTSSYEQYF.

Written as DNA, the CDR3 is TGCGCCAGCAGCCAAGACAGAGGGCTAGCAACAGATACGCAGTATTTT. Translating it yields CASSQDRGLATDTQYF. The chain joins TRBV4-1 to TRBJ2-3; D might be TRBD2 (5 bases). Trimming cost V 0 bases and J 3 bases, with 13 bases left between them. This CDR3 has 16 residues. Germline assignment: CDR1 MGHRA and CDR2 YSYEKL.

V usage is TRBV7-9 and J usage is TRBJ1-2, with D possibly TRBD1 on 5 matching bases. The CDR3 extends over 14 amino acids. Trimming took off 3 bases at V and 5 bases at J, with 13 bases between the two ends. The germline V gene encodes CDR1 SEHNR and CDR2 FQNEAQ (reference sequence). The CDR3 spells CASSLLLQGYGYTF. CDR3 DNA sequence: TGTGCCAGCAGCTTGCTCCTCCAGGGATATGGCTACACCTTC.

The chain is built from TRBV6-5 and TRBJ1-3; D may be TRBD1 (5 bases). Germline lookup yields CDR1 MNHEY and CDR2 SVGAGI. Trimming left V 4 bases short and J 0 bases short, with 10 bases between. The CDR3 extends over 15 amino acids. CDR3 DNA sequence: TGTGCCAGCAGTTGGGGGGGTCTCTCTGGAAACACCATATATTTT. Translating it yields CASSWGGLSGNTIYF.

This clone came up a few times. The rearrangement links TRBV30 to TRBJ2-4; 7 positions agree with TRBD1. The germline V gene has CDR1 GTSNPN and CDR2 SVGIG (reference sequence). After removal of 4 bases from V and 2 bases from J, the junction contained 8 bases not matched to a gene. The CDR3 has 15 residues. This chain's CDR3 is CAWNPDRFTKNIQYF. DNA for the CDR3: TGTGCCTGGAACCCGGACAGGTTCACCAAAAACATTCAGTACTTC. The full variable domain, in which reference TRBV30 and TRBJ2-4 provide the parts outside the CDR3, is SQTIHQWPATLVQPVGSPLSLECTVEGTSNPNLYWYRQAAGRGLQLLFYSVGIGQISSEVPQNLSASRPQDRQFILSSKKLLLSDSGFYLCAWNPDRFTKNIQYFGAGTRLSVL.

The genes are TRBV4-1 and TRBJ2-1, with TRBD2 matching 11 bases. The CDR3 runs 15 residues. The germline V gene has CDR1 MGHRA and CDR2 YSYEKL. The V gene end was trimmed by 6 bases and the J gene end by 6 bases; junction bases not matched to a gene: 7. The CDR3 DNA follows: TGCGCCAGCAGTCTCGGGCTAGCGGGGGGCAATGAGCAGTTCTTC. As protein: CASSLGLAGGNEQFF.

The chain links TRBV5-1 to TRBJ2-5, with 7 positions matching TRBD1. The CDR3 contains 13 residues. Germline trimming cut 4 bases from V and 2 bases from J; bases unmatched to any gene: 2. The germline CDR1 and CDR2 sequences are SGHRS and YFSETQ. CDR3 protein: CASSPGQQETQYF. CDR3 DNA sequence: TGCGCCAGCAGCCCGGGACAGCAAGAGACCCAGTACTTC.

The CDR3 nucleotides read TGTGCCAGTAGCCGAACAGGGGTAGGCACAGATACGCAGTATTTT. This encodes CASSRTGVGTDTQYF. The chain couples TRBV19 to TRBJ2-3; TRBD1 matches 7 bases. J gave up 1 base and V 6 bases, and 7 bases lay outside the gene matches. This CDR3 is built from 15 residues. Germline assignment: CDR1 LNHDA and CDR2 SQIVND (reference sequence).

The DNA of the CDR3 is TGCAGCGGAGAGGTGAACACTGAAGCTTTCTTT. Its translation: CSGEVNTEAFF. J is TRBJ1-1 and V is TRBV29-1; no clear D. Deletions cut 7 bases from V and 0 bases from J, with 6 bases between. Germline V gene sequence: CDR1 SQVTM, CDR2 ANQGSEA. The CDR3 consists of 11 residues.

The chain has TRBV27 and TRBJ2-7; D might be TRBD1 (5 bases). The V gene lost 8 bases and the J gene lost 4 bases, with 15 bases spanning the gap. Looked up from germline, CDR1 is MNHEY and CDR2 is SMNVEV (reference sequence). This CDR3 is 13 amino acids long. CDR3 DNA: TGTGCCAGCGGAACAGGTCAAATGTACGAGCAGTACTTC. Translating it yields CASGTGQMYEQYF.

The chain has TRBV15 and TRBJ1-4, with TRBD1 as a possible D gene (6 bases). The CDR3 has 15 amino acids. Trimming removed 0 bases from V and 4 bases from J, with 9 bases in between. The germline V gene has CDR1 LNHNV and CDR2 YYDKDF (reference sequence). The CDR3 loop is CATSREQGFNEKLFF. For the CDR3, the DNA is TGTGCCACCAGCAGAGAACAGGGTTTTAATGAAAAACTGTTTTTT.

The genes are TRBV7-9 and TRBJ2-1; D is possibly TRBD1 (7 bases). CDR1 and CDR2 from the germline V gene are SEHNR and FQNEAQ (reference sequence). CDR3 length: 15 residues. V was pared by 1 base and J by 7 bases, with 14 bases between. The CDR3 loop is CASSLGGRGENEQFF. The CDR3 DNA reads TGTGCCAGCAGCTTAGGAGGCAGGGGGGAAAATGAGCAGTTCTTC. Variable domain in full (rest from reference TRBV7-9 and TRBJ2-1): DTGVSQNPRHKITKRGQNVTFRCDPISEHNRLYWYRQTLGQGPEFLTYFQNEAQLEKSRLLSDRFSAERPKGSFSTLEIQRTEQGDSAMYLCASSLGGRGENEQFFGPGTRLTVL.

V gene TRBV27 combines with J gene TRBJ2-1; TRBD2 agrees at 8 bases. The V segment lost 5 bases and the J segment 1 base; nucleotides outside the gene matches: 10. Germline V gene sequence: CDR1 MNHEY, CDR2 SMNVEV (reference sequence). The CDR3 extends over 17 amino acids. The CDR3, as DNA: TGTGCCAGCAGTAGATCCCTCGGGGGGGCATCCTACAATGAGCAGTTCTTC. Its protein is CASSRSLGGASYNEQFF.

The chain uses TRBV19 and TRBJ1-5; no definite D call. There are 15 residues in the CDR3. Germline CDR1 and CDR2: LNHDA and SQIVND (reference sequence). Trimming left V 6 bases short and J 2 bases short, with 14 bases between. The CDR3 here is CASRLRLVGNQPQHF. The CDR3 region has the DNA TGTGCCAGTAGGTTACGACTGGTGGGCAATCAGCCCCAGCATTTT.